Below, 10 T cell receptor beta chains from the same sample are listed, as sequenced in a study of T cells after yellow fever vaccination. TCRdb passed the 5' RACE reads through MiXCR, listing each CDR3 protein once. The table records roughly 400,000 distinct CDR3 sequences, 15% to 20% of them present only once. The sequencing used PBMCs, collected before the yellow fever booster vaccination. Receptors were obtained from a young man who received the YFV17D yellow fever vaccine.

The table lists this clonotype with many counts. The chain couples TRBV6-5 to TRBJ1-5; no reliable D call. The V and J ends lost 6 bases and 4 bases respectively, with 7 bases between them. There are 12 residues in the CDR3. The germline CDR1 and CDR2 sequences are MNHEY and SVGAGI. The CDR3 coding sequence is TGTGCCAGCAGCCCTCCGAATCAGCCCCAGCATTTT. Protein sequence: CASSPPNQPQHF.

There are a few counts of this clonotype. V usage is TRBV12-3 or TRBV12-4 and J usage is TRBJ1-3; possible D gene TRBD1, 5 bases. V lost 8 bases and J 0 bases, leaving 11 bases between the germline ends. The CDR3 has 14 amino acids. CDR3 nucleotides: TGTGCCAGCGCGGGCAGGGACTCTGGAAACACCATATATTTT. Amino acid sequence: CASAGRDSGNTIYF.

This clonotype was recorded a few times. The chain recombines TRBV29-1 with TRBJ2-5, with unresolved D. The CDR3 is 13 amino acids. With 5 bases removed from V and 5 bases from J, the gap between germline ends came to 15 bases. Germline CDR1 SQVTM, CDR2 ANQGSEA. The CDR3 sequence is CSVYLLPLETQYF. CDR3 nucleotides: TGCAGCGTTTACCTCCTCCCGTTGGAGACCCAGTACTTC. The whole variable domain, remainder taken from reference TRBV29-1 and TRBJ2-5, is SAVISQKPSRDICQRGTSLTIQCQVDSQVTMMFWYRQQPGQSLTLIATANQGSEATYESGFVIDKFPISRPNLTFSTLTVSNMSPEDSSIYLCSVYLLPLETQYFGPGTRLLVL.

This clonotype appeared a few times. CDR3 sequence reads: CASSPMGGNQPQHF. In DNA form, the CDR3 reads TGTGCCAGCTCACCGATGGGGGGAAATCAGCCCCAGCATTTT. The V gene is TRBV18, the J gene TRBJ1-5, with D possibly being TRBD1 (5 bases). Germline loops: CDR1 KGHSH, CDR2 LQKENI. The CDR3 extends over 14 amino acids. V lost 3 bases, J lost 4 bases, and 10 bases lay in between.

This clonotype was observed a handful of times. This chain connects TRBV20-1 to TRBJ2-3; 10 bases map to TRBD2. Germline V gene sequence: CDR1 DFQATT, CDR2 SNEGSKA (reference sequence). J lost 4 bases, V lost 2 bases, and 15 bases had no gene match. This CDR3 has 18 residues. The CDR3 loop is CSARPAGGPIGVADTQYF. In nucleotides, the CDR3 is TGCAGTGCTAGACCAGCGGGGGGGCCCATCGGGGTGGCAGATACGCAGTATTTT.

This clonotype was seen a few times. The chain uses TRBV6-5 and TRBJ2-1; no clear D gene. The length of the CDR3 is 17 residues. V was shortened by 0 bases and J by 1 base, with 13 bases between the two germline ends. Germline CDR1 MNHEY, CDR2 SVGAGI. The DNA for the CDR3 is TGTGCCAGCAGTTACTCGATAGGCATGAGGTCCTACAATGAGCAGTTCTTC. Encoded protein: CASSYSIGMRSYNEQFF.

This sequence joins TRBV6-2 or TRBV6-3 and TRBJ2-1; no firm D call. CDR1 is MNHEY and CDR2 is SVGEGT in the germline V gene. Trimming left V 2 bases short and J 0 bases short, with 5 bases between. The CDR3 is made up of 14 amino acids. As DNA, the CDR3 is TGTGCCAGCAGTTACAGCAGCTCCTACAATGAGCAGTTCTTC. This sequence encodes CASSYSSSYNEQFF.

V is TRBV7-9 and J is TRBJ2-2; 8 bases are a match to TRBD1. V lost 4 bases, J lost 0 bases, and 1 base stayed unmatched. Looked up from germline, CDR1 is SEHNR and CDR2 is FQNEAQ (reference sequence). The CDR3 length is 15 residues. The CDR3 DNA reads TGTGCCAGCAGCTCGACAGGGGCGAACACCGGGGAGCTGTTTTTT. This sequence encodes CASSSTGANTGELFF.

The chain links TRBV2 to TRBJ1-2; D is unclear. This CDR3 spans 13 amino acids. Deletions cut 4 bases from V and 6 bases from J, with 12 bases between. Looked up from germline, CDR1 is SNHLY and CDR2 is FYNNEI. CDR3 coding DNA: TGTGCCAGCAGTGTAACGGAACTAGATGGCTACACCTTC. Its translation: CASSVTELDGYTF.

The gene calls are TRBV5-1 and TRBJ1-3; D unclear. The V end lost 4 bases, the J end lost 4 bases, and 12 bases lay between the germline ends. This CDR3 comprises 14 residues. Germline lookup yields CDR1 SGHRS and CDR2 YFSETQ. In nucleotides, the CDR3 is TGCGCCAGCAGCGTCGGGGTTCTCGGAAACACCATATATTTT. Its translation is CASSVGVLGNTIYF.